The rows below give T cell receptor beta chains drawn from one sample of a study of CD8+ T cells in alopecia areata. Profiling relied on immunoSEQ multiplex PCR, and the TCRdb table lists in-frame clones only, not all of them. The profile shows about 200,000 clones, 30% to 40% of them singletons. This specimen was CD4+ T cells sorted from blood, taken between weeks 30 and 35, from a patient treated with tofacitinib. The receptors were sampled from a human donor with alopecia areata. Both conserved end residues are part of each CDR3. A D gene is named only where the DNA matches it firmly. Expanded clones are given a class, and other clones once, few, many or no size at all.

>TRBV7-9|12|.|few|TRBJ1-2
CASSLSLDNLTF
TGTGCCAGCAGCTTAAGTTTGGATAACCTCACCTTC
>TRBV19|16|TRBD2|.|TRBJ2-3
CASSRTSGGFTDTQYF
TGTGCCAGTAGCAGGACTAGCGGGGGGTTCACAGATACGCAGTATTTT
>TRBV27|15|.|many|TRBJ1-4
CASSLARVANEKLFF
TGTGCCAGCAGTTTGGCCAGGGTGGCTAATGAAAAACTGTTTTTT
>TRBV5-6|14|.|few|TRBJ2-2
CASSWERNTGELFF
TGTGCCAGCAGCTGGGAACGGAACACCGGGGAGCTGTTTTTT
>TRBV30|13|.|.|TRBJ2-7
CAWSASGAREQYF
TGTGCCTGGAGCGCCTCGGGGGCCCGCGAGCAGTACTTC
>TRBV11-2|14|.|.|TRBJ2-4
CASSLDTGWNIQYF
TGTGCCAGCAGCTTAGATACAGGGTGGAACATTCAGTACTTC
>TRBV9|16|.|few|TRBJ2-7
CASSVDLAASSYEQYF
TGTGCCAGCAGCGTAGACCTAGCAGCAAGCTCCTACGAGCAGTACTTC
>TRBV7-8|16|TRBD1|.|TRBJ2-7
CASSFGTALSTHEQYF
TGTGCCAGCAGCTTCGGGACAGCCCTTTCTACCCACGAGCAGTACTTC
>TRBV7-3|15|.|many|TRBJ1-3
CASSLNPSSGNTIYF
TGTGCCAGCAGCTTAAACCCGAGCTCTGGAAACACCATATATTTT
>TRBV6-5|15|TRBD2|few|TRBJ2-7
CASKRTSGNSYEQYF
TGTGCCAGCAAACGGACTAGCGGGAACTCCTACGAGCAGTACTTC
>TRBV27|16|.|.|TRBJ2-6
CASSNPPPVGANVLTF
TGTGCCAGCAGTAACCCCCCCCCAGTTGGGGCCAACGTCCTGACTTTC
>TRBV6-5|15|TRBD1|.|TRBJ2-7
CASSYVGQATYEQYF
TGTGCCAGCAGTTACGTGGGACAGGCTACCTACGAGCAGTACTTC
>TRBV9|17|.|.|TRBJ2-6
CASSPQGEQAGANVLTF
TGTGCCAGCAGCCCCCAAGGGGAGCAGGCTGGGGCCAACGTCCTGACTTTC
>TRBV20-1|11|.|.|TRBJ1-1
CSALFNTEAFF
TGCAGTGCTCTTTTTAACACTGAAGCTTTCTTT
>TRBV10-3|11|.|.|TRBJ1-1
CAISPGPEAFF
TGTGCCATCAGCCCGGGGCCTGAAGCTTTCTTT
>TRBV25-1|15|.|.|TRBJ2-6
CATREWSSGANVLTF
TGTGCCACCAGAGAGTGGAGTTCTGGGGCCAACGTCCTGACTTTC
>TRBV5-1|13|.|.|TRBJ1-1
CASSLAENTEAFF
TGCGCCAGCAGCTTGGCCGAGAACACTGAAGCTTTCTTT
>TRBV6-6|13|TRBD1|.|TRBJ2-1
CASSGTENNEQFF
TGTGCCAGCAGCGGGACAGAGAACAATGAGCAGTTCTTC
>TRBV5-1|13|.|.|TRBJ2-1
CASSFRDGGEQFF
TGCGCCAGCAGCTTCAGGGACGGCGGTGAGCAGTTCTTC
>TRBV5-1|13|.|.|TRBJ2-7
CASSRASSYEQYF
TGCGCCAGCAGCCGGGCCTCCTCCTACGAGCAGTACTTC
>TRBV5-1|18|TRBD2|.|TRBJ2-1
CASSTYPAVAGFYNEQFF
TGCGCCAGCAGCACATACCCGGCGGTAGCGGGGTTCTACAATGAGCAGTTCTTC
>TRBV7-9|16|.|.|TRBJ1-2
CASSTTRRGDNYGYTF
TGTGCCAGCAGCACCACCCGTCGGGGAGACAACTATGGCTACACCTTC
>TRBV14|16|.|.|TRBJ2-2
CASSQEDFFAPGELFF
TGTGCCAGCAGCCAGGAGGACTTCTTCGCGCCCGGGGAGCTGTTTTTT
>TRBV7-9|15|.|.|TRBJ2-3
CASSYDRPFTDTQYF
TGTGCCAGCAGCTACGACAGACCCTTCACAGATACGCAGTATTTT
>TRBV4-1|12|.|.|TRBJ1-1
CASSQNWGEAFF
TGCGCCAGCAGCCAAAATTGGGGTGAAGCTTTCTTT
>TRBV4-1|14|.|.|TRBJ1-1
CASRTANVGTEAFF
TGCGCCAGCAGGACAGCCAATGTGGGCACTGAAGCTTTCTTT
>TRBV25-1|14|TRBD2|few|TRBJ2-2
CASRREGNTGELFF
TGTGCCAGCAGACGGGAGGGCAACACCGGGGAGCTGTTTTTT
>TRBV19|18|.|.|TRBJ2-4
CASSFTFNRASTKNIQYF
TGTGCCAGTAGTTTCACCTTTAACAGGGCATCGACCAAAAACATTCAGTACTTC
>TRBV15|15|.|.|TRBJ1-5
CATAPRGGSNQPQHF
TGTGCCACCGCCCCACGGGGCGGCAGCAATCAGCCCCAGCATTTT
>TRBV5-6|13|TRBD1|.|TRBJ1-1
CASSWDRDTEAFF
TGTGCCAGCAGCTGGGACAGAGACACTGAAGCTTTCTTT
>TRBV29-1|12|TRBD1|.|TRBJ1-2
CSGQGADYGYTF
TGCAGCGGACAGGGGGCAGACTATGGCTACACCTTC
>TRBV5-1|15|TRBD1|.|TRBJ2-4
CASSAGQGSGNIQYF
TGCGCCAGCAGCGCCGGACAGGGATCGGGAAACATTCAGTACTTC
>TRBV5-1|14|.|.|TRBJ1-6
CASSLEGNNSPLHF
TGCGCCAGCAGCTTGGAAGGCAATAATTCACCCCTCCACTTT
>TRBV30|17|TRBD2|.|TRBJ2-6
CAWSRERGRSGANVLTF
TGTGCCTGGAGTAGGGAGCGGGGGCGTTCTGGGGCCAACGTCCTGACTTTC
>TRBV2|12|.|.|TRBJ2-7
CASSGSGYEQYF
TGTGCCAGCAGTGGGTCTGGGTACGAGCAGTACTTC
>TRBV10-2|11|.|.|TRBJ1-2
CASSASYGYTF
TGCGCCAGCAGTGCCTCCTATGGCTACACCTTC
>TRBV9|12|.|.|TRBJ1-2
CASSEGDYGYTF
TGTGCCAGCAGCGAAGGGGACTATGGCTACACCTTC
>TRBV30|15|.|few|TRBJ1-3
CAWSSGLSGGNTIYF
TGTGCCTGGAGCTCCGGACTCTCTGGGGGAAACACCATATATTTT
>TRBV9|16|TRBD2|.|TRBJ2-1
CASSLGLAGMGNEQFF
TGTGCCAGCAGCTTAGGACTAGCGGGGATGGGGAATGAGCAGTTCTTC
>TRBV7-6|14|.|.|TRBJ2-2
CASSLRVGIGELFF
TGTGCCAGCAGCTTACGGGTGGGCATCGGGGAGCTGTTTTTT
>TRBV7-7|13|.|.|TRBJ2-5
CASSLGGEETQYF
TGTGCTAGCAGCTTAGGGGGGGAAGAGACCCAGTACTTC